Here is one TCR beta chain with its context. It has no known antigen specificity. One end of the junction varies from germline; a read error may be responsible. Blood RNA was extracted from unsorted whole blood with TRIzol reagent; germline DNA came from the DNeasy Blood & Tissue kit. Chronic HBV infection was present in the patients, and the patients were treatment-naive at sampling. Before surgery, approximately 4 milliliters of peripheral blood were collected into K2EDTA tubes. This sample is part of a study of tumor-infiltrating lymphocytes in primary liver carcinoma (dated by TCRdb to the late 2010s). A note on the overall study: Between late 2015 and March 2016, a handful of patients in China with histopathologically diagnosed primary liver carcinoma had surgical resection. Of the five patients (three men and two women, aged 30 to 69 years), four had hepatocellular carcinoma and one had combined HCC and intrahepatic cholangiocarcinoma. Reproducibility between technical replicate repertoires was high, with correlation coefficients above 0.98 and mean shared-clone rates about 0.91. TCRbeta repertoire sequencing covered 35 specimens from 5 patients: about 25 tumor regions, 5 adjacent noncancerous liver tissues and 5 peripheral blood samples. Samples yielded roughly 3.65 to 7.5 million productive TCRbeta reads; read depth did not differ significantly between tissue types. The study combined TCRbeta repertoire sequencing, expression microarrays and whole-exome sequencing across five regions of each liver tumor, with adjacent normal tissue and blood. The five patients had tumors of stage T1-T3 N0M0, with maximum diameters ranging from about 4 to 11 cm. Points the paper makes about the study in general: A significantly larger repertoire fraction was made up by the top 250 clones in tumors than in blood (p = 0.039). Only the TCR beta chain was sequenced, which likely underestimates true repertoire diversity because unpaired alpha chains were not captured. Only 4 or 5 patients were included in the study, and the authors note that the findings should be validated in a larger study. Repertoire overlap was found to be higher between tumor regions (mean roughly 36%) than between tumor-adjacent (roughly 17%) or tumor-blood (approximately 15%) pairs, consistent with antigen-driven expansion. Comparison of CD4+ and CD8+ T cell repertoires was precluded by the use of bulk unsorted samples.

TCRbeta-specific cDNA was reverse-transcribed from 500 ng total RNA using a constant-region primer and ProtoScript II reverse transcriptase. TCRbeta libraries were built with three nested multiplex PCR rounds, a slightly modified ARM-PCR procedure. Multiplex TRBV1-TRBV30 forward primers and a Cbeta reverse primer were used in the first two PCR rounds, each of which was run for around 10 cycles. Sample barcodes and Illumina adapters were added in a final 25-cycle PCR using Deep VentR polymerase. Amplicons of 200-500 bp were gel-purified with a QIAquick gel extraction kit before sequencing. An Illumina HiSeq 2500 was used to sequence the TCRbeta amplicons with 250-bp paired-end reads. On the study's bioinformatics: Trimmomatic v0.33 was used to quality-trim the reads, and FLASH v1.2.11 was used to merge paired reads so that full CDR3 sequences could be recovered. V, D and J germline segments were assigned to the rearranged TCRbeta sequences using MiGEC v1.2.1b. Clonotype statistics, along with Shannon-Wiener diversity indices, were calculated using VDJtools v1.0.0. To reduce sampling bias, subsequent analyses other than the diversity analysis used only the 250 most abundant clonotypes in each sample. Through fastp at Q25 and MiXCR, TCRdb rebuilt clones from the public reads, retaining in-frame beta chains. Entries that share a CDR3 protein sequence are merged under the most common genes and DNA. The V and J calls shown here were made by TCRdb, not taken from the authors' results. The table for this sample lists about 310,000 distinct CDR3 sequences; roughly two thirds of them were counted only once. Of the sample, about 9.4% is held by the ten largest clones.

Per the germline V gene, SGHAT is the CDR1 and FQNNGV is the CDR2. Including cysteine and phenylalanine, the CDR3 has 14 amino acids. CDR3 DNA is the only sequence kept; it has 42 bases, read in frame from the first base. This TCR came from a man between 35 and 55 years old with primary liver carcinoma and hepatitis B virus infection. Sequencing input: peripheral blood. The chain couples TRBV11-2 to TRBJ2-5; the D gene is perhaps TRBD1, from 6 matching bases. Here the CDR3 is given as CASSLDEGVKTQYF. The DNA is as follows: TGTGCCAGTAGCTTAGATGAGGGGGTCAAGACCCAGTACTTC.